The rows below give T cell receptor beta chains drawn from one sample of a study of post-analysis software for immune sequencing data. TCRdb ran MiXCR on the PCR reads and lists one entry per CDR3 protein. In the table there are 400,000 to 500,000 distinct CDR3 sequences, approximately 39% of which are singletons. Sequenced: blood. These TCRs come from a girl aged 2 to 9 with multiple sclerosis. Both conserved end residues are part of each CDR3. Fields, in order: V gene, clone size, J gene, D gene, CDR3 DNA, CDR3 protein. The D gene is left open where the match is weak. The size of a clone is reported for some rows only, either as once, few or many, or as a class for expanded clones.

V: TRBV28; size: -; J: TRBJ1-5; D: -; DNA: TGTGCCAGCAGTCCCGGGCCGAGGGGCAATCAGCCCCAGCATTTT; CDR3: CASSPGPRGNQPQHF
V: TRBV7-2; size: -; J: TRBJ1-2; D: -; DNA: TGTGCCAGCAGCCGACGATCGCTGGGGCAGGCTAACTATGGCTACACCTTC; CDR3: CASSRRSLGQANYGYTF
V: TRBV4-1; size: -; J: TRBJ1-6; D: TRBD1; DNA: TGCGCCAGCAGCACCCGGACAGGAGATAATTCACCCCTCCACTTT; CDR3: CASSTRTGDNSPLHF
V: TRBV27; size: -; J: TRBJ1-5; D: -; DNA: TGTGCCAGCAGTTGGGAGGTCGATAGCAATCAGCCCCAGCATTTT; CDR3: CASSWEVDSNQPQHF
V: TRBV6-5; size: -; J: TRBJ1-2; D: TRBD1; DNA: TGTGCCAGCACCACCGTTGGGGACAGGGTGGGCTACACCTTC; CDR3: CASTTVGDRVGYTF
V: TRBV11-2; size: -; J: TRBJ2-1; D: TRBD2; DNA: TGTGCCAGCCGGCCTAGCGGTAGCTCCTACAATGAGCAGTTCTTC; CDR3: CASRPSGSSYNEQFF
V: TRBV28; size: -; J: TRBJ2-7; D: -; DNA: TGTGCCAGCAGTTTAAAGGGTCGAAGATACGAGCAGTACTTC; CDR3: CASSLKGRRYEQYF
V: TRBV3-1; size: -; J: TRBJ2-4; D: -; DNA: TGTGCCAGCAGCCCCCAAGGACGGAATAAAAACATTCAGTACTTC; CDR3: CASSPQGRNKNIQYF
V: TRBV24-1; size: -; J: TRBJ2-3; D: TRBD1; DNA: TGTGCCACCAGTCGGACAGGTTGGGGAGCACATACGCAGTATTTT; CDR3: CATSRTGWGAHTQYF
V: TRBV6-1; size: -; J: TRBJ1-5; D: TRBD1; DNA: TGTGCCAGCAGTCCGGGACAGGGTATTAATCAGCCCCAGCATTTT; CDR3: CASSPGQGINQPQHF
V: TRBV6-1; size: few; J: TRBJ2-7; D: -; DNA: TGTGCCAGCATTTTACTCCGATACGAGCAGTACTTC; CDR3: CASILLRYEQYF
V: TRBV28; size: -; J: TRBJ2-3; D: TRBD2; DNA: TGTGCCAGCAGCTCGAGTGGGGTAGCGGGAGTTACAGATACGCAGTATTTT; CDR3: CASSSSGVAGVTDTQYF
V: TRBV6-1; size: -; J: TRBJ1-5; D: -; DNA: TGTGCCAGCAGTGAAGCTGAGGGTACGGGCAATCAGCCCCAGCATTTT; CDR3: CASSEAEGTGNQPQHF
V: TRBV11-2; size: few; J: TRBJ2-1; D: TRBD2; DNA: TGTGCCAGCAGCTTAGCGGGGGGGCCCAATGAGCAGTTCTTC; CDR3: CASSLAGGPNEQFF
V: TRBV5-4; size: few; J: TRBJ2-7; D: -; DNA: TGTGCCAGCAGCTTGGTGGGGGGCCAGCACTACGAGCAGTACTTC; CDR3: CASSLVGGQHYEQYF
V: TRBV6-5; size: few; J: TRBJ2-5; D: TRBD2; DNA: TGTGCCAGCAGTTACGAGGGTAAACCGACTAGCGGGAGGAGGAAGTGTTGGCAGTACTTC; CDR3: CASSYEGKPTSGRRKCWQYF
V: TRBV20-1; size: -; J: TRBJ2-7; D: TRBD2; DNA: TGCAGTGCTAGAGTCGGCGGGAGCACCCCCTACGAGCAGTACTTC; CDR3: CSARVGGSTPYEQYF
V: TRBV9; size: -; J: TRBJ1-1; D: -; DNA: TGTGCCAGCAGCGTAGAAGGGGGACTTACCCTTGCTGAAGCTTTCTTT; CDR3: CASSVEGGLTLAEAFF
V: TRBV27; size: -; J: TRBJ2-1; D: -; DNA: TGTGCCGGCAGCGGAGAGGGATCTGAGCAGTTCTTC; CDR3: CAGSGEGSEQFF
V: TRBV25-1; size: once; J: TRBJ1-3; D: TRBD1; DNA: TGTGCCAGCAGTGAATGGGACAGAGGAAACACCATATATTTT; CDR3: CASSEWDRGNTIYF
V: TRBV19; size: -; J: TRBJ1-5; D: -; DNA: TGTGCCAGTACAGGGGACAATCAGCCCCAGCATTTT; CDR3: CASTGDNQPQHF
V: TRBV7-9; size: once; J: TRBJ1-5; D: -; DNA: TGTGCCAGCAGCAGGACTGATGATAGCAATCAGCCCCAGCATTTT; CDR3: CASSRTDDSNQPQHF
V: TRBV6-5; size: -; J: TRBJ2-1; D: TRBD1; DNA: TGTGCCAGCAACCTACGACAGGGGGCCCCCAATGAGCAGTTCTTC; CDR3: CASNLRQGAPNEQFF